The source of this T cell receptor beta chain is a study of shared clonotypes between healthy human individuals (dated by TCRdb to the early 2020s). For context, the study as a whole: The cohort included a few men and a couple of women between 18 and 49 years of age. For each donor, three plates each were used for CD4 naive and CD4 memory, two plates were used for CD8 naive, and one plate was used for CD8 memory. Blood TCR repertoires of several healthy adults were deeply sequenced to estimate repertoire size and the extent of clonotype sharing between individuals. To increase sequencing depth and limit assay-specific biases, TCR repertoire library preparation and sequencing were carried out by different laboratories using diverse techniques. Each donor's leukapheresis produced roughly between about 0.8 and 8.9 billion PBMCs.

Note on this clone: The target of this receptor is not known. No much larger clonotype is one base removed from it; base qualities were not supplied.

Measured from the cysteine to the phenylalanine, the CDR3 is 16 residues long. The only DNA kept is the CDR3, 48 bases in frame from the first base. CDR1 KGHSH and CDR2 LQKENI are derived from the germline V gene. V lost 3 bases and J lost 5 bases, and the count of bases not matched to a germline gene is 11. Study-level results and caveats: Rarefaction of sorted-subset datasets indicated incomplete sequencing despite the large sequencing depth. Sampling was restricted to blood, and TCR repertoires in tissues likely differ from the TCR repertoires found in blood. Across a few donors, about 4.5% of naive CD4, approximately 3.5% of naive CD8, about 2.3% of memory CD4, and 0.4% of memory CD8 clonotypes were shared. Estimated clonotype richness was generally larger for naive than for memory subsets. Clonotypes shared by all four sorted-subset donors showed higher generation probabilities than non-shared clonotypes. Because the study included only a small number of donors, the genetic and exposure-history diversity represented was limited. Pairwise subsampling led to the expectation that sequencing depth would affect the degree of clonotype sharing among donors.

Using the deep immunoSEQ assay, TCR CDR3 regions were amplified from genomic DNA by multiplex PCR. Genomic DNA extracted from each cell subset was distributed evenly over all wells of several immunoSEQ 96-well plates, and each plate served as one replicate. For sorted subsets, each replicate PCR was loaded with 200 ng genomic DNA, equivalent to 30,000 to 35,000 T cell genomes. The purified libraries were quantified using a Qubit 3.0 fluorometer, sized with a Bioanalyzer 2100, and then quantified again using the KAPA Library Quantification kit. Each immunoSEQ 96-well plate was sequenced on its own single-read 150-cycle Illumina NextSeq 550 flow cell. The authors' pipeline ran thus. The immunoSEQ output contained only junctional sequences without quality scores, so filtering could not match that applied to full-length reads. Sequences were annotated with PyIR, a Python wrapper for IgBLAST v1.9, and V/J genes and CDR3 were assigned using IMGT germline references. Reads with weak V/J assignments (E-value above 1e-6), missing CDR3, stop codons, out-of-frame junctions, or ambiguous translated residues were removed. V3J clonotypes were defined by identical inferred V gene, J gene, and CDR3 amino acid sequence. Percentage overlap between repertoires was computed as shared unique clonotypes divided by the size of the smaller repertoire. RTK rarefaction, the Chao1 estimator, and Recon v2.1 estimates of unobserved clonotypes were used to assess repertoire richness. For all TCRbeta clonotypes obtained by the gDNA method from a few donors, generation probabilities were computed with OLGA. Imported from immuneACCESS, the table was reduced by TCRdb to in-frame sequences with V and J called. These copies leave out some clones; in studies compared against another copy, an unresolved V gene accounts for under half, and the cause of the remainder is not known. V and J calls and clone size are those listed in that table; D and trimming were worked out from the DNA. This sample lists more than 1.2 million clones; approximately 98.5% were detected once. Around 0.38% of the sample is in the top ten clones.

The donors were healthy, HIV-negative adults with no recently reported acute infections or vaccinations. All donors were Caucasian adults living in Nashville, Tennessee, USA. CD4+ T cells were enriched through magnetic negative selection, after which naive cells were positively selected on CD45RA and the remaining negative fraction served as the memory subset. Blood was collected by leukapheresis, and PBMCs were isolated by Ficoll-Histopaque density gradient centrifugation and then cryopreserved in liquid nitrogen vapor phase. Analytical flow cytometry was used to check the purity and quantity of each magnetically sorted T cell population. Genomic DNA was isolated from every sorted fraction and measured by UV absorbance on a Nanodrop 2000c.

Recombination joined TRBV18 with TRBJ2-7, and 9 bases in between align with TRBD2. Material: naive CD4+ T cells sorted from blood. This sample's cell subset or site label indicates: CD45RA+ positively selected. This TCR derives from a man aged 25-45 years in good health. DNA sequence: TGTGCCAGCTCACCGCGGCTTATAGCGGGAGCGGACGAGCAGTACTTC. Translated, it gives CASSPRLIAGADEQYF.